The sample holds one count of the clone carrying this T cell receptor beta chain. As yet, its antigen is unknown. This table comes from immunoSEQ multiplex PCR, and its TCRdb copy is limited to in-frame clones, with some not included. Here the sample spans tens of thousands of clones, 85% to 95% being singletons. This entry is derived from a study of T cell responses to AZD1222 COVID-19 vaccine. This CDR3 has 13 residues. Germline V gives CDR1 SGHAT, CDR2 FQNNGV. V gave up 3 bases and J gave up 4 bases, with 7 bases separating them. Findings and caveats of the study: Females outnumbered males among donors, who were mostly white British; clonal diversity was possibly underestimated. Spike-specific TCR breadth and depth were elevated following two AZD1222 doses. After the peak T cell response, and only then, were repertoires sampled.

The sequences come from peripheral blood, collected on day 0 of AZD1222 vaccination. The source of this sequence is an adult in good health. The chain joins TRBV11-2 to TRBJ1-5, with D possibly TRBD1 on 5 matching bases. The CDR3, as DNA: TGTGCCAGCAGCTTCGACAGAAATCAGCCCCAGCATTTT. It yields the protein CASSFDRNQPQHF.